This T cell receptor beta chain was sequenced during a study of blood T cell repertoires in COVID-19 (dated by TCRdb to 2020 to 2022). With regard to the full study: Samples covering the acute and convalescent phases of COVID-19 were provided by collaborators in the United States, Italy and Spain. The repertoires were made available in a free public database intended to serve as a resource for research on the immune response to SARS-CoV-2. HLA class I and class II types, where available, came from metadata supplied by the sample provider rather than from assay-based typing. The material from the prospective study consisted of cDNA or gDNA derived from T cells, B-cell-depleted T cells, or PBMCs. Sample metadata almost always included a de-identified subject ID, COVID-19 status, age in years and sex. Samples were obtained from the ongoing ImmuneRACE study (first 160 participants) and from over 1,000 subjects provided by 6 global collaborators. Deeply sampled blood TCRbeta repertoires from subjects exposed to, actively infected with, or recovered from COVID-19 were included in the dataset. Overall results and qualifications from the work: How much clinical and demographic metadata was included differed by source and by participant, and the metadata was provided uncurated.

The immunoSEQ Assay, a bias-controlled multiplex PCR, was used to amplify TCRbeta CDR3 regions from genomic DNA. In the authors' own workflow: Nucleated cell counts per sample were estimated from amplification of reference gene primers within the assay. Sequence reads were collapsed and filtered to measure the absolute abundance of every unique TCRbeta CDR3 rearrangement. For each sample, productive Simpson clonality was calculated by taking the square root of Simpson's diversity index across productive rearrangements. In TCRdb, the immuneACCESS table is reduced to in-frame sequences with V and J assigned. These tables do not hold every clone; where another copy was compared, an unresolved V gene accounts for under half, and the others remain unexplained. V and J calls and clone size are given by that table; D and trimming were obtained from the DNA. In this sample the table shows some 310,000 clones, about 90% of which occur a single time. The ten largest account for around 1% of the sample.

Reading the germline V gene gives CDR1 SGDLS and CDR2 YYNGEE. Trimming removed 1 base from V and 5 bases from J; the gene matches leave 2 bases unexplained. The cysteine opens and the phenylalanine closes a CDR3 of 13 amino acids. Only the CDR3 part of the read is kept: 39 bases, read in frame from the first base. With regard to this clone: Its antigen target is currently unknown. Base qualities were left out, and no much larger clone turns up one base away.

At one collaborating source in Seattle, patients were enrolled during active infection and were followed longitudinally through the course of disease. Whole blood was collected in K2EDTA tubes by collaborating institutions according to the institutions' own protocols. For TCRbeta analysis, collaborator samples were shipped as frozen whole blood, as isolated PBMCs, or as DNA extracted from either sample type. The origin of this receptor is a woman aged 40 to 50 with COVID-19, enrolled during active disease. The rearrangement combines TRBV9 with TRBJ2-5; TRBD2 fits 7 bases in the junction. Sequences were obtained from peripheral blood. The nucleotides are TGTGCCAGCAGCGTACGGGGGGTGGAGACCCAGTACTTC. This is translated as CASSVRGVETQYF.